This T cell receptor beta chain was captured in a study of Tregs in tolerant kidney transplant recipients. Trimming removed 2 bases from V and 6 bases from J, with 7 bases in between. This CDR3 contains 11 residues. Germline V gene data show CDR1 as DFQATT and CDR2 as SNEGSKA (reference sequence). TCRdb's table, derived via immunoSEQ multiplex PCR, lists solely in-frame clones and lacks some. The table records around 77,000 clones, 98% of them present only once. The chain joins TRBV20-1 to TRBJ1-2; D not resolved. Sample: CD4+ T cells from blood, taken before the transplant. This receptor was taken from a human donor who received a combined kidney and bone marrow transplant. The CDR3 loop reads CSARHRDGYTF. CDR3 coding DNA: TGCAGTGCTAGACACCGGGATGGCTACACCTTC.